This T cell receptor beta chain comes out of a study of CD8 T cells in Susac syndrome. As for the study in general: Patients with Susac syndrome were therapy-naive, treated with corticosteroids, or treated with intravenous immunoglobulin alone when blood was collected. Points from the study as a whole: The total CD8+ repertoires contained more than 15 Susac-specific public clones, and the CD8+ TEMRA repertoires contained roughly 5.

This CDR3 has 13 residues. J was trimmed by 4 bases and V by 5 bases; bases with no gene match: 4. CDR1 is MDHEN, CDR2 SYDVKM, per germline. The RNA, 0.5 to 1 ug, was put through reverse transcription using random hexamers. Amplification of TCR beta CDR3 spanned 54 Vbeta and 13 Jbeta via immunoSEQ multiplex PCR. One entry per CDR3 protein results from TCRdb running MiXCR on the immunoSEQ multiplex PCR reads. The sample holds some 130,000 distinct CDR3 sequences, roughly 94% seen once. As concerns this clonotype: No antigen is known for it.

Sequencing targeted TCR beta in blood CD8+ and CD4+ T cells. This receptor was taken from a human donor with Susac syndrome. The chain uses TRBV28 and TRBJ1-2; 7 nucleotides agree with TRBD1. Sequenced: CD8+ T cells from PBMCs. DNA for the CDR3: TGTGCCAGCAGTGGACAGGACCTCTATGGCTACACCTTC. It specifies CASSGQDLYGYTF.